This record looks at one T cell receptor (beta chain) sequence and its context. Profiling relied on immunoSEQ multiplex PCR, and the TCRdb table lists in-frame clones only, not all of them. This table has more than 10,000 clones, 82% appearing once. The data stem from a study of OX40 agonist ivuxolimab in advanced cancers. Study overall: Enrollees could have had prior anti-PD-1, anti-PD-L1 or anti-CTLA-4 therapy, which around 40% had received.

CDR3 length: 16 amino acids. Germline lookup yields CDR1 MDHEN and CDR2 SYDVKM. V was pared by 2 bases and J by 4 bases, with 11 bases of the junction left unmatched. The material was CD4+ or CD8+ T cells sorted from blood, obtained in a trial of the OX40 agonist ivuxolimab. This sequence was found in an adult with an advanced solid tumor such as melanoma, head and neck, liver or kidney cancer. This chain links TRBV28 with TRBJ2-7, with TRBD1 identical over 7 bases. Here the CDR3 DNA reads TGTGCCAGCAGTTTAGCTGTATCGGGACAGCTATACGAGCAGTACTTC. This gives the protein CASSLAVSGQLYEQYF.